This T cell receptor beta chain was observed in a study of T cell repertoires in cytomegalovirus infection. About the study: Newly reported HLA-C-restricted and thoroughly characterized HLA-B-restricted CMV epitopes were employed.

The CDR3 is 13 residues long. Per germline, CDR1 SGHVS and CDR2 FNYEAQ. V was cut by 4 bases and J by 5 bases, with 10 bases left in between. The study, taken as a whole, reports: In two of eight donors, the top clonotype was HLA-C-restricted CMV-specific.

TCRdb passed the reads through MiXCR, listing each CDR3 protein once. The sample yields 680,000 or so distinct CDR3 sequences, 30% to 40% seen once. This clonotype was recorded at least ten times. What it binds is not known. The origin of this receptor is a human donor in good health (CMV status not recorded). Some clones in this sample may be carry-over from other donors' samples. The sequences come from cultured PBMCs, collected from culture after CMV antigen stimulation. The gene calls are TRBV7-6 and TRBJ2-3; D gene uncertain. The CDR3 is CASSSEYRDTQYF. In DNA, the CDR3 is TGTGCCAGCAGCTCAGAATATAGAGATACGCAGTATTTT. Complete variable domain (other parts from reference TRBV7-6 and TRBJ2-3): GAGVSQSPRYKVTKRGQDVALRCDPISGHVSLYWYRQALGQGPEFLTYFNYEAQQDKSGLPNDRFSAERPEGSISTLTIQRTEQRDSAMYRCASSSEYRDTQYFGPGTRLTVL.